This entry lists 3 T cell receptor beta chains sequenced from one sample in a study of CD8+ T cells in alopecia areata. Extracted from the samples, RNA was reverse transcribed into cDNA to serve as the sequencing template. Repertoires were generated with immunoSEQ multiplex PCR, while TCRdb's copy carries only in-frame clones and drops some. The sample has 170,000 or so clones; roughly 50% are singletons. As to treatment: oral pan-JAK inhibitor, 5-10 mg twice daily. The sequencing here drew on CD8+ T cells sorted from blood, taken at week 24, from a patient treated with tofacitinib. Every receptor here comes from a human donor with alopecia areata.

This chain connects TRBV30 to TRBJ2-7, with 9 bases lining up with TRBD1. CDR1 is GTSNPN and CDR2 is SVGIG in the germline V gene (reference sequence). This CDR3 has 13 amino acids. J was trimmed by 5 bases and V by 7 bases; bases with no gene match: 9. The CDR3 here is CAYSGTGFHEQYF. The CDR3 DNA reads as TGTGCCTATTCCGGGACAGGGTTTCACGAGCAGTACTTC.

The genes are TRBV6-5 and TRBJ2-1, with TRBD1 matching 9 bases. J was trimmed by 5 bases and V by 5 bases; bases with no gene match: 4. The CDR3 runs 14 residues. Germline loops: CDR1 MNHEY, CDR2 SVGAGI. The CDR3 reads CASSDRDRDNEQFF. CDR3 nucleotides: TGTGCCAGCAGTGACCGGGACAGGGACAATGAGCAGTTCTTC.

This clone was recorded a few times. CDR3 DNA sequence: TGTGCCAGCAGCGTAGACCAGGGACAGGGTGTCACCGGGGAGCTGTTTTTT. It yields the protein CASSVDQGQGVTGELFF. The rearrangement uses TRBV9 and TRBJ2-2, with TRBD1 matching 9 bases. The V and J ends lost 0 bases and 4 bases, in that order; junction bases with no gene match: 7. The germline gives CDR1 SGDLS, CDR2 YYNGEE. This CDR3 contains 17 residues.